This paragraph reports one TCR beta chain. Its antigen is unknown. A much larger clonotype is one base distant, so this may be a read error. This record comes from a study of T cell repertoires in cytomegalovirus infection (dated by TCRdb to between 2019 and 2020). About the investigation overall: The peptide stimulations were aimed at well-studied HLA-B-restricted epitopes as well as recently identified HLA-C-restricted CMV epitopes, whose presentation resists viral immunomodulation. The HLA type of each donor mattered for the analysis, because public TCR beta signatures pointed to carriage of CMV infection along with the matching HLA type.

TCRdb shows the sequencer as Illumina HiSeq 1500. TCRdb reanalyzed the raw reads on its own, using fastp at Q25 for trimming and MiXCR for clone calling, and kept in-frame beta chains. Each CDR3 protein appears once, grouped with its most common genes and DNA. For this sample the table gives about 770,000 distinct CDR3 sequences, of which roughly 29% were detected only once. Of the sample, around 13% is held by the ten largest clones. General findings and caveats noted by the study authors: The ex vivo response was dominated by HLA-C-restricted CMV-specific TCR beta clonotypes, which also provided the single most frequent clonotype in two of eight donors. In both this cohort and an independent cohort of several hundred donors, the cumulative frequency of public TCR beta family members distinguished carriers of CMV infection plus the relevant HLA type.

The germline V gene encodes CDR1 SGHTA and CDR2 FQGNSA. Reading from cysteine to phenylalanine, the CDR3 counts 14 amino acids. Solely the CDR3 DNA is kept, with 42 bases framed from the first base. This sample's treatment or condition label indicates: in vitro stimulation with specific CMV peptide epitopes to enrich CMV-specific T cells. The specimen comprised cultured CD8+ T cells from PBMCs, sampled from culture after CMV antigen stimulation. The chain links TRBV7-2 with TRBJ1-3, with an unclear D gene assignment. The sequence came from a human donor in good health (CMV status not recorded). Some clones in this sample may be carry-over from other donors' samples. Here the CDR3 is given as CANSFASSGNTIYF. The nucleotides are TGTGCCAACAGCTTCGCCAGCTCTGGAAACACCATATATTTT.